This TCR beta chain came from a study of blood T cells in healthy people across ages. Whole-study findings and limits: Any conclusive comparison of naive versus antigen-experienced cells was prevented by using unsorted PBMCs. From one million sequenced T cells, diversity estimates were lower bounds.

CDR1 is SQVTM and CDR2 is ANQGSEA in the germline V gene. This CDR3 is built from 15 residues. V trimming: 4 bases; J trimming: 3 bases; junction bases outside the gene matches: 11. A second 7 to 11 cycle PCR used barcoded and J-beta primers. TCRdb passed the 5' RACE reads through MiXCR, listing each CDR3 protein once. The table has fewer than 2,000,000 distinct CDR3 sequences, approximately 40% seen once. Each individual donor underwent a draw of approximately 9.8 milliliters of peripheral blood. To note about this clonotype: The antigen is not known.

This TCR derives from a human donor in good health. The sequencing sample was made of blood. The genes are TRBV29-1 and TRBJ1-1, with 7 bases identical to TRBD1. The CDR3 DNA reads TGCAGCGTTGTCTACAGGGGAAGGATACACACTGAAGCTTTCTTT. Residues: CSVVYRGRIHTEAFF.